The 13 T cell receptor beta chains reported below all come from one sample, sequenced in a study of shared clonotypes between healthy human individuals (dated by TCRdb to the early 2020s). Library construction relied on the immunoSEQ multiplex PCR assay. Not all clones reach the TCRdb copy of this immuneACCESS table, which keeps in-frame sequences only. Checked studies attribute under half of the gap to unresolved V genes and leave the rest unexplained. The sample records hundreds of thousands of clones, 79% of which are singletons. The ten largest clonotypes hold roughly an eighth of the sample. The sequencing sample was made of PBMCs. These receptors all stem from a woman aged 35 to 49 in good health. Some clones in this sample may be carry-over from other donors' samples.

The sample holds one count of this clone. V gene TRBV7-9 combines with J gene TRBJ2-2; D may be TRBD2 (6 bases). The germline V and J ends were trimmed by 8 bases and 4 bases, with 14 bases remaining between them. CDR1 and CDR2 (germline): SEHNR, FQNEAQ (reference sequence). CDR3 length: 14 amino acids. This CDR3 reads CASGPRSGTGELFF. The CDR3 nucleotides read TGTGCCAGCGGCCCGCGTAGCGGCACCGGGGAGCTGTTTTTT.

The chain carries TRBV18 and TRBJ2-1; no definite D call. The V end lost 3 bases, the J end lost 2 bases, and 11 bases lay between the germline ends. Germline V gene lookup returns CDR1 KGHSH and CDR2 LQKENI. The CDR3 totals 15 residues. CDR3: CASSPRRPPYNEQFF. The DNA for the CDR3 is TGTGCCAGCTCACCGAGACGGCCACCCTACAATGAGCAGTTCTTC.

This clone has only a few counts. CDR3 DNA sequence: TGTGCCAGCAGCAGAGGACAGGGGGCGTGGGGCGAGCAGTACTTC. Its protein is CASSRGQGAWGEQYF. V and J are TRBV5-4 and TRBJ2-7; TRBD1 agrees at 11 bases. The V gene end was trimmed by 4 bases and the J gene end by 6 bases; junction bases not matched to a gene: 9. The CDR3 contains 15 residues. Germline values: CDR1 SGHNT, CDR2 YYREEE (reference sequence).

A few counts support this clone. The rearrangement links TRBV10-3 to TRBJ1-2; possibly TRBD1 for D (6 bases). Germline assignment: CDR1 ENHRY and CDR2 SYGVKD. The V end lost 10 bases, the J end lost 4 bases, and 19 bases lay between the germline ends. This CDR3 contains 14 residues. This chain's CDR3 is CATRGDEGGYGYTF. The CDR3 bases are TGTGCCACCAGGGGAGACGAGGGTGGCTATGGCTACACCTTC.

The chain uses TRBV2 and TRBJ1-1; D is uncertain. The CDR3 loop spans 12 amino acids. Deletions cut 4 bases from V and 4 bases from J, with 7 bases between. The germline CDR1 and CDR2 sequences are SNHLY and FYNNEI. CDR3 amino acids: CASSGVATEAFF. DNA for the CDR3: TGTGCCAGCAGTGGGGTTGCCACTGAAGCTTTCTTT.

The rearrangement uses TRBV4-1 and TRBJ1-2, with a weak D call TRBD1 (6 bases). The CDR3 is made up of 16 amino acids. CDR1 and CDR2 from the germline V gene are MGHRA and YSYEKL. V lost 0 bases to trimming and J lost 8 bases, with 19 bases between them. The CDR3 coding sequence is TGCGCCAGCAGCCAAGATCTTGTGGGGGCAGGGGTAGGCTACACCTTC. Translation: CASSQDLVGAGVGYTF.

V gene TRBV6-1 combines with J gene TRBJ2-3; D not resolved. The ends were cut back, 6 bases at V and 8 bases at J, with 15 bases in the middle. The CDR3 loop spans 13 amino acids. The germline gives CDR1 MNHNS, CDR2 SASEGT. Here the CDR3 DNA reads TGTGCCAGCAGAGGCAGCGCCCTGCCTACGCAGTATTTT. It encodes CASRGSALPTQYF.

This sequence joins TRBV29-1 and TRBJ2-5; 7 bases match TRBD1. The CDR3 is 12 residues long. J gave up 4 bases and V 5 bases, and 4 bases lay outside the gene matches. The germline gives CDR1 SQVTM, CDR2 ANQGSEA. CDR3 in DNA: TGCAGCGTTACAGGGGTCTCAGAGACCCAGTACTTC. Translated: CSVTGVSETQYF.

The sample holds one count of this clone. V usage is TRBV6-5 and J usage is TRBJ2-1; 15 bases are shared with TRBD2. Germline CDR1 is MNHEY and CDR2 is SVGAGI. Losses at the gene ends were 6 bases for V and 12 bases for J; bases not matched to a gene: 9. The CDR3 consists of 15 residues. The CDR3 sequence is CASRSGLAGGPGQFF. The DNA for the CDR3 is TGTGCCAGCAGGTCAGGACTAGCGGGAGGGCCAGGGCAGTTCTTC.

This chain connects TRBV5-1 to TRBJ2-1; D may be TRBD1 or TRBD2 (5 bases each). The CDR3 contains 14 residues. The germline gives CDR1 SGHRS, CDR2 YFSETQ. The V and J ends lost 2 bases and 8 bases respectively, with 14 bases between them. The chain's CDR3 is CASSFPGPTHEQFF. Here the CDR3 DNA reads TGCGCCAGCAGCTTTCCGGGACCGACACATGAGCAGTTCTTC.

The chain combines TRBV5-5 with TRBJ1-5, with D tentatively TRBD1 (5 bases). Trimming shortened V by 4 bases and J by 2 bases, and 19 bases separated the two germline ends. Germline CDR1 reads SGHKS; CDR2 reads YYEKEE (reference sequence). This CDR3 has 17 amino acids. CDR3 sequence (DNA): TGTGCCAGCAGCCCGTGGGGCCCACAAGGGGGCAATCAGCCCCAGCATTTT. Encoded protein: CASSPWGPQGGNQPQHF.

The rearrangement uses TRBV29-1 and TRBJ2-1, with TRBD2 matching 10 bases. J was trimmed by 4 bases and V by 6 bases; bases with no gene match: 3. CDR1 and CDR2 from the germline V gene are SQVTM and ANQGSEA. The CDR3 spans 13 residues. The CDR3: CSVASGGYNEQFF. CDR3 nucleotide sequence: TGCAGCGTAGCTAGCGGGGGATACAATGAGCAGTTCTTC.

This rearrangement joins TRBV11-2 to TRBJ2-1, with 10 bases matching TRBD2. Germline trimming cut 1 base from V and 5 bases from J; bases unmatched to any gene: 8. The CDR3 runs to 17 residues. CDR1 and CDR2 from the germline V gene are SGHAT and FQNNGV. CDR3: CASSLVRLAGVNNEQFF. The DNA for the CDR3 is TGTGCCAGCAGCTTAGTTAGGCTAGCGGGGGTAAACAATGAGCAGTTCTTC.